These 27 T cell receptor beta chains were sequenced from one sample in a study of T cell clones after liver transplantation. TCRdb keeps only in-frame clones here, not all; method: immunoSEQ multiplex PCR. The table shows 50,000 to 60,000 clones, with about 70% occurring only once. Material: CD4+ T cells from blood, obtained at the approximately 15-month timepoint. The receptors come from a human patient who received a liver transplant. Some T cells may have come from the graft donor.

The genes are TRBV7-2 and TRBJ1-2, with D perhaps matching TRBD1 (5 bases). Trimming removed 6 bases at V and 4 bases at J, with 21 bases between. CDR1 and CDR2 from the germline V gene are SGHTA and FQGNSA. The CDR3 contains 16 residues. In DNA form, the CDR3 reads TGTGCCAGCAGATTCACTCTGGGGGGAGTCCTCTATGGCTACACCTTC. It encodes CASRFTLGGVLYGYTF.

The J gene is TRBJ2-5, the V gene TRBV5-4; maybe TRBD1 (6 bases). The CDR3 extends over 14 amino acids. With 2 bases removed from V and 3 bases from J, the gap between germline ends came to 11 bases. Germline V CDR1 and CDR2: SGHNT, YYREEE (reference sequence). The CDR3 region is CASSFGGTKETQYF. CDR3 coding DNA: TGTGCCAGCAGCTTTGGTGGGACAAAAGAGACCCAGTACTTC.

The chain couples TRBV18 to TRBJ2-1; no clear D. This CDR3 comprises 15 residues. Trimming pared 3 bases from V and 0 bases from J, leaving 9 bases between. Germline-derived CDR1 and CDR2 are KGHSH and LQKENI. In DNA, the CDR3 is TGTGCCAGCTCACCGATGGCAGTCTCCTACAATGAGCAGTTCTTC. Translating it yields CASSPMAVSYNEQFF.

This chain joins TRBV19 and TRBJ1-2; 9 bases line up with TRBD1. Germline V gene sequence: CDR1 LNHDA, CDR2 SQIVND (reference sequence). This CDR3 spans 13 amino acids. The V gene end was trimmed by 5 bases and the J gene end by 8 bases; junction bases not matched to a gene: 6. The CDR3 nucleotides are TGTGCCAGTAGTGAGGGACAGGGAACCGGCTACACCTTC. This translates into CASSEGQGTGYTF.

Only one count was recorded for this clone. This chain connects TRBV7-2 to TRBJ2-1, with a possible D match to TRBD2 (6 bases). The V end lost 5 bases, the J end lost 2 bases, and 10 bases lay between the germline ends. Looked up from germline, CDR1 is SGHTA and CDR2 is FQGNSA. CDR3 length equals 14 residues. The CDR3 protein is CASSMGGTYNEQFF. In nucleotides, the CDR3 is TGTGCCAGCAGCATGGGCGGGACCTACAATGAGCAGTTCTTC.

The chain links TRBV11-3 to TRBJ2-2, with D tentatively TRBD2 (6 bases). CDR3 size: 16 residues. Germline V gives CDR1 SGHNT, CDR2 YENEEA. With 0 bases removed from V and 7 bases from J, the gap between germline ends came to 15 bases. Here the CDR3 DNA reads TGTGCCAGCAGCTTAGACAGGGCGGCTAGCGTCGGGGAGCTGTTTTTT. It is translated as CASSLDRAASVGELFF. Full variable domain (remainder filled in from reference TRBV11-3 and TRBJ2-2): EAGVVQSPRYKIIEKKQPVAFWCNPISGHNTLYWYLQNLGQGPELLIRYENEEAVDDSQLPKDRFSAERLKGVDSTLKIQPAELGDSAVYLCASSLDRAASVGELFFGEGSRLTVL.

The rearrangement uses TRBV7-9 and TRBJ1-6, with TRBD1 matching over 10 bases. Germline V gene lookup returns CDR1 SEHNR and CDR2 FQNEAQ (reference sequence). The V and J ends lost 1 base and 9 bases, in that order; junction bases with no gene match: 6. The CDR3 loop spans 16 amino acids. CDR3 amino acids: CASSLEPGQGTSPLHF. The CDR3 DNA follows: TGTGCCAGCAGCTTAGAACCGGGACAGGGGACTTCACCCCTCCACTTT. The full variable domain, in which reference TRBV7-9 and TRBJ1-6 provide the parts outside the CDR3, is DTGVSQNPRHKITKRGQNVTFRCDPISEHNRLYWYRQTLGQGPEFLTYFQNEAQLEKSRLLSDRFSAERPKGSFSTLEIQRTEQGDSAMYLCASSLEPGQGTSPLHFGNGTRLTVT.

The chain joins TRBV20-1 to TRBJ1-2; the D is unclear. Trimming left V 0 bases short and J 14 bases short, with 13 bases between. The length of the CDR3 is 11 residues. The germline gives CDR1 DFQATT, CDR2 SNEGSKA (reference sequence). The CDR3 region has the DNA TGCAGTGCTAGAGATATGGCCCAGGAGACCTTC. Its protein is CSARDMAQETF.

The chain combines TRBV28 with TRBJ1-2; D ambiguous. The CDR3 loop spans 13 amino acids. V was trimmed by 4 bases and J by 4 bases, leaving 10 bases between them. In germline, CDR1 is MDHEN, CDR2 SYDVKM. CDR3 amino acids: CASSSPLIYGYTF. The DNA of the CDR3 is TGTGCCAGCAGTTCTCCCCTCATCTATGGCTACACCTTC.

As regards this clone: Other DNA sequences of this sample code for an identical CDR3. V and J are TRBV5-1 and TRBJ1-3; 7 bases map to TRBD1. Germline lookup yields CDR1 SGHRS and CDR2 YFSETQ. This CDR3 comprises 14 residues. J lost 0 bases, V lost 5 bases, and 2 bases had no gene match. For the CDR3, the DNA is TGCGCCAGCAGACCAGGGGGCTCTGGAAACACCATATATTTT. This codes for CASRPGGSGNTIYF.

The chain has TRBV6-4 and TRBJ2-5; possibly TRBD1 or TRBD2 for D (6 bases each). Germline loops: CDR1 MRHNA, CDR2 SNTAGT. V shed 7 bases and J shed 5 bases, with 29 bases lying between them. The CDR3 is 18 residues long. The CDR3 DNA follows: TGTGCCAGCACCACCCGGGGGCCAAATGAGGGAGATGGGGAGACCCAGTACTTC. Protein: CASTTRGPNEGDGETQYF.

This clone has more than one count but fewer than ten. The genes are TRBV28 and TRBJ1-1, with D tentatively TRBD1 (5 bases). Germline assignment: CDR1 MDHEN and CDR2 SYDVKM. The CDR3 totals 15 residues. V gave up 3 bases and J gave up 10 bases, with 21 bases separating them. The CDR3: CASSLTDSLRLSAFF. CDR3 coding DNA: TGTGCCAGCAGTTTGACCGACAGTCTCCGGTTATCAGCTTTCTTT.

V gene TRBV7-9 combines with J gene TRBJ1-1; the match to TRBD1 covers 10 bases. V lost 0 bases and J lost 3; bases outside the gene matches: 1. Germline loops: CDR1 SEHNR, CDR2 FQNEAQ (reference sequence). The CDR3 has 15 residues. DNA of the CDR3: TGTGCCAGCAGCTTAGCGGGGACAGGGGACACTGAAGCTTTCTTT. This encodes CASSLAGTGDTEAFF.

The chain combines TRBV28 with TRBJ2-7; D not certain. Germline CDR1 reads MDHEN; CDR2 reads SYDVKM. The CDR3 loop spans 13 amino acids. The V gene lost 2 bases and the J gene lost 3 bases, with 8 bases spanning the gap. CDR3 sequence reads: CASSLQAYYEQYF. The CDR3, as DNA: TGTGCCAGCAGTTTACAGGCCTACTACGAGCAGTACTTC.

This clone was found a few times. The chain combines TRBV27 with TRBJ2-3; the D is unclear. In germline, CDR1 is MNHEY, CDR2 SMNVEV (reference sequence). This CDR3 is 11 amino acids long. V shed 5 bases and J shed 1 base, with 1 base lying between them. CDR3 sequence: CASSRTDTQYF. CDR3 coding DNA: TGTGCCAGCAGTCGCACAGATACGCAGTATTTT.

The V gene is TRBV5-1, the J gene TRBJ2-6; no definite D call. With 3 bases removed from V and 0 bases from J, the gap between germline ends came to 19 bases. The CDR3 is made up of 19 amino acids. Germline CDR1 reads SGHRS; CDR2 reads YFSETQ. DNA of the CDR3: TGCGCCAGCAGCTATGGTCCCTGGGGTGCCCACTCTGGGGCCAACGTCCTGACTTTC. This codes for CASSYGPWGAHSGANVLTF. Drawing the rest from reference TRBV5-1 and TRBJ2-6, the complete variable domain is KAGVTQTPRYLIKTRGQQVTLSCSPISGHRSVSWYQQTPGQGLQFLFEYFSETQRNKGNFPGRFSGRQFSNSRSEMNVSTLELGDSALYLCASSYGPWGAHSGANVLTFGAGSRLTVL.

The chain uses TRBV6-1 and TRBJ1-5, with D possibly matching TRBD1 (6 bases). The CDR3 runs to 15 residues. Germline assignment: CDR1 MNHNS and CDR2 SASEGT. Trimming left V 7 bases short and J 5 bases short, with 18 bases between. The CDR3 loop reads CASTLVGGSDQPQHF. CDR3 in DNA: TGTGCCAGCACCCTGGTCGGGGGCTCCGATCAGCCCCAGCATTTT.

This clone has more than one count but fewer than ten. This rearrangement joins TRBV7-6 to TRBJ1-4; 7 bases are shared with TRBD1. V was clipped by 1 base and J by 7 bases; unmatched bases: 9. This CDR3 has 16 amino acids. Germline V lookup: CDR1 SGHVS, CDR2 FNYEAQ. Written as DNA, the CDR3 is TGTGCCAGCAGCTTAGACCCCGGGACAGATATTGAAAAACTGTTTTTT. Its protein is CASSLDPGTDIEKLFF.

This clone was observed a handful of times. J is TRBJ2-7 and V is TRBV10-3, with TRBD2 identical over 11 bases. The CDR3 spans 13 residues. CDR1 and CDR2 from the germline V gene are ENHRY and SYGVKD. V gave up 6 bases and J gave up 6 bases; unmatched junction bases: 4. The CDR3 DNA reads as TGTGCCATCAGCCAGCTAGCGGGAGGCGAGCAGTACGTC. It encodes CAISQLAGGEQYV.

The chain recombines TRBV7-9 with TRBJ2-3; no reliable D call. The V and J ends lost 2 bases and 6 bases respectively, with 9 bases between them. Germline V lookup: CDR1 SEHNR, CDR2 FQNEAQ (reference sequence). The CDR3 is 13 residues long. The CDR3 DNA sequence: TGTGCCAGCAGCTTATGGGGTGGCGATACGCAGTATTTT. Residues: CASSLWGGDTQYF.

The V gene is TRBV6-5, the J gene TRBJ2-7; perhaps TRBD2 as D (5 bases). Germline V gene lookup returns CDR1 MNHEY and CDR2 SVGAGI. V shed 4 bases and J shed 9 bases, with 19 bases lying between them. The CDR3 consists of 14 residues. This CDR3 is CASSSPGSRRGQYF. CDR3 coding DNA: TGTGCCAGCAGTTCACCCGGCTCAAGACGGGGGCAGTACTTC.

This chain uses TRBV27 with TRBJ1-3; D gene uncertain. This CDR3 comprises 15 residues. Trimming cost V 5 bases and J 0 bases, with 11 bases left between them. From germline, CDR1 is MNHEY and CDR2 SMNVEV (reference sequence). CDR3 sequence (DNA): TGTGCCAGCAGTACTCTCCCGACCTCTGGAAACACCATATATTTT. Protein sequence: CASSTLPTSGNTIYF.

Details on this clone: Given a much more abundant clone one base away, this may be a read error. Since the CDR3 does not end with the conserved phenylalanine or tryptophan, this likely comes from a read error. The J gene is TRBJ1-2, the V gene TRBV6-5; TRBD1 aligns across 7 bases. After removal of 4 bases from V and 3 bases from J, the junction contained 5 bases not matched to a gene. Germline-derived CDR1 and CDR2 are MNHEY and SVGAGI. CDR3 size: 14 residues. The CDR3 spells CASSFLTGDYGYTL. The CDR3 nucleotides read TGTGCCAGCAGTTTCCTAACAGGGGACTATGGCTACACCCTC.

The chain is built from TRBV5-1 and TRBJ2-5; TRBD2 is a possible D gene (6 bases). The germline CDR1 and CDR2 sequences are SGHRS and YFSETQ. There are 17 residues in the CDR3. The V end lost 4 bases, the J end lost 0 bases, and 19 bases lay between the germline ends. The CDR3 loop is CASSPRLGGSDQETQYF. The CDR3 nucleotides read TGCGCCAGCAGCCCCCGACTAGGCGGGTCTGACCAAGAGACCCAGTACTTC.

This clone has more than one count but fewer than ten. The chain uses TRBV15 and TRBJ1-5; 7 nucleotides match TRBD1. This CDR3 spans 13 amino acids. J gave up 11 bases and V 0 bases, and 4 bases lay outside the gene matches. The germline V gene encodes CDR1 LNHNV and CDR2 YYDKDF (reference sequence). The CDR3 DNA follows: TGTGCCACCAGCAGAGATCAACAGGGGACCCAGCATTTT. Encoded protein: CATSRDQQGTQHF.

The chain is built from TRBV13 and TRBJ1-5; D gene ambiguous. V was shortened by 0 bases and J by 0 bases, with 6 bases between the two germline ends. This CDR3 has 15 amino acids. Germline V gene lookup returns CDR1 PRHDT and CDR2 FYEKMQ (reference sequence). The CDR3: CASSLGADSNQPQHF. The CDR3 nucleotides read TGTGCCAGCAGCTTAGGCGCAGATAGCAATCAGCCCCAGCATTTT.

This sequence joins TRBV6-5 and TRBJ2-3; the D gene is possibly TRBD2 (7 bases). This CDR3 has 16 amino acids. The V gene's germline CDR1 is MNHEY and CDR2 SVGAGI. Trimming stripped 0 bases from V and 11 bases from J, with 21 bases between. This chain's CDR3 is CASSYSGTKGVERQYF. CDR3 nucleotides: TGTGCCAGCAGTTACTCCGGGACTAAGGGGGTAGAACGGCAGTATTTT.